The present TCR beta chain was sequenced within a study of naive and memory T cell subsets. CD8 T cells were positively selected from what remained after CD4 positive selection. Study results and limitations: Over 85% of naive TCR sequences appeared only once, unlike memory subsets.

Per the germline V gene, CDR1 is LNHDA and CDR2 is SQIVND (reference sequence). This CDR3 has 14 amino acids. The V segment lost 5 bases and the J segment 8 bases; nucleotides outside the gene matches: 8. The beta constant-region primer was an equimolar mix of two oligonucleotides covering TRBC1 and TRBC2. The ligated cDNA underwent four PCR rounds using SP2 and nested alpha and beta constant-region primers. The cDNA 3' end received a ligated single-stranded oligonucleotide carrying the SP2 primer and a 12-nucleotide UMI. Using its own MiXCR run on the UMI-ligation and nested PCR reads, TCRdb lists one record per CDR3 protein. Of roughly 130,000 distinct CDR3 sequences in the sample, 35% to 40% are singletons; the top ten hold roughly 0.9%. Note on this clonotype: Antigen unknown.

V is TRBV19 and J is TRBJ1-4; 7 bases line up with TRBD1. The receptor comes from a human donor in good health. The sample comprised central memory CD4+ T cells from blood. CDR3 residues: CASSFRDSEEKLFF. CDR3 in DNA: TGTGCCAGTAGTTTCCGGGACAGTGAAGAAAAACTGTTTTTT.